This T cell receptor (beta chain) appears in the sequencing data of a study of T cell repertoires in cytomegalovirus infection. Trimming took off 7 bases at V and 11 bases at J, with 12 bases between the two ends. The CDR3 spans 11 residues. TCRdb recomputed calls from the reads with MiXCR, one row per CDR3 protein. In the table there are 350,000 to 500,000 distinct CDR3 sequences, approximately 31% of which are singletons. This clonotype was detected only a few times. Its antigen is unidentified. Study results and limitations: The study found HLA-C-restricted CMV-specific TCR beta clonotypes dominating the ex vivo response.

Sequencing was carried out using PBMCs. The receptor was derived from a human donor in good health (CMV status not recorded). Some clones in this sample may be carry-over from other donors' samples. The chain combines TRBV12-3 or TRBV12-4 with TRBJ1-5; D ambiguous. The CDR3 loop reads CASTAGWAQHF. The CDR3 DNA sequence: TGTGCCAGCACCGCTGGCTGGGCCCAGCATTTT.